A selection of T cell receptor beta chains follows, all from one sample in a study of T-cell memory formation after mild COVID-19. From the 5' RACE reads, TCRdb called clonotypes with MiXCR, one entry per CDR3 protein. Of 430,000 or so distinct CDR3 sequences detected, roughly 23% appear once; the ten largest clones hold roughly an eighth. The sample consisted of PBMCs or a T cell subset sorted from them (not recorded which). These receptors came from an adult woman who had mild COVID-19 (a few samples of this study predate the infection). Cell type and time point are not known. Each CDR3 is given with its conserved first and last residue. A D gene is named only where the DNA matches it firmly. Clone size is not always given. Where it is, it says once, few, many or a class for expanded clones.

j_call v_call clone_size d_call cdr3_aa cdr3_nt
TRBJ1-1 TRBV12-3/TRBV12-4 few - CASSLAPVFRVWTEAFF TGTGCCAGCAGTTTAGCGCCGGTTTTTCGGGTATGGACTGAAGCTTTCTTT
TRBJ2-7 TRBV20-1 few TRBD1 CSAGQGGSSYEQYF TGCAGTGCTGGACAGGGGGGAAGCTCCTACGAGCAGTACTTC
TRBJ2-5 TRBV12-3/TRBV12-4 many - CASSLRRDLRRETQYF TGTGCCAGCAGTTTGCGAAGGGACCTAAGGAGAGAGACCCAGTACTTC
TRBJ2-1 TRBV7-9 - - CASSFQGTLEQFF TGTGCCAGCAGCTTTCAGGGGACTCTTGAGCAGTTCTTC
TRBJ2-5 TRBV5-1 few - CASSFSQGLQETQYF TGCGCCAGCAGCTTCAGTCAGGGACTCCAAGAGACCCAGTACTTC
TRBJ2-1 TRBV20-1 few - CSAPIRSSYNEQFF TGCAGTGCTCCCATCAGGAGCTCCTACAATGAGCAGTTCTTC
TRBJ2-1 TRBV7-3 few TRBD2 CASSLTISGGLNNEQFF TGTGCCAGCAGCTTAACGATTAGCGGGGGCTTAAACAATGAGCAGTTCTTC
TRBJ1-5 TRBV7-6 - - CASSLGRGINQPQHF TGTGCCAGCAGCTTAGGAAGGGGGATAAATCAGCCCCAGCATTTT
TRBJ2-5 TRBV30 - - CAWSTTGPETQYF TGTGCCTGGAGTACAACAGGGCCGGAGACCCAGTACTTC
TRBJ2-7 TRBV5-1 - - CASSRDGLFYEQYF TGCGCCAGCAGCAGGGACGGACTATTCTACGAGCAGTACTTC
TRBJ1-1 TRBV5-5 few - CASSLRGATEAFF TGTGCCAGCAGCTTGCGAGGGGCCACTGAAGCTTTCTTT
TRBJ1-1 TRBV12-3/TRBV12-4 - - CASSEGGGNTEAFF TGTGCCAGCAGTGAGGGGGGCGGGAACACTGAAGCTTTCTTT
TRBJ2-2 TRBV24-1 - - CATATANTGELYF TGTGCCACCGCCACCGCGAACACCGGGGAGCTGTATTTT
TRBJ2-3 TRBV18 - - CASSGLPGATDTQYF TGTGCCAGCTCCGGACTCCCTGGGGCCACAGATACGCAGTATTTT
TRBJ1-1 TRBV10-3 - TRBD1 CAISDPGTVIMNTEAFF TGTGCCATCAGTGACCCCGGGACAGTCATTATGAACACTGAAGCTTTCTTT
TRBJ2-3 TRBV6-6 few TRBD2 CATTGASGPSAQYF TGTGCCACGACCGGAGCTAGCGGCCCAAGTGCGCAGTATTTT
TRBJ2-2 TRBV12-3/TRBV12-4 many - CASSLAGNINTGELFF TGTGCCAGCAGTTTGGCCGGGAACATTAACACCGGGGAGCTGTTTTTT
TRBJ1-4 TRBV7-9 few - CASSLTTAKNEKLFF TGTGCCAGCAGCTTAACAACAGCCAAGAATGAAAAACTGTTTTTT
TRBJ2-1 TRBV30 - TRBD2 CAWSHGLAGFSEQFF TGTGCCTGGAGTCACGGACTAGCGGGGTTTAGTGAGCAGTTCTTC
TRBJ2-2 TRBV7-9 few TRBD1 CASSFPRDRVSTGELFF TGTGCCAGCAGCTTCCCACGGGACAGGGTCAGCACCGGGGAGCTGTTTTTT
TRBJ2-2 TRBV11-2 - TRBD1 CASSLGRQGAHGELFF TGTGCCAGCAGCTTAGGTCGACAGGGGGCTCACGGGGAGCTGTTTTTT
TRBJ2-2 TRBV5-1 few - CASSIFPNTGELFF TGCGCCAGCAGTATATTCCCTAACACCGGGGAGCTGTTTTTT
TRBJ1-5 TRBV20-1 - - CSAEGISQPQHF TGCAGTGCTGAGGGGATCTCTCAGCCCCAGCATTTT
TRBJ1-4 TRBV9 - TRBD1 CASSARTGLATNEKLFF TGTGCCAGCAGCGCAAGGACAGGACTTGCAACTAATGAAAAACTGTTTTTT
TRBJ2-7 TRBV12-3/TRBV12-4 few - CASSLPGLRYQYF TGTGCCAGCAGTCTCCCGGGACTGAGGTATCAGTACTTC
TRBJ1-1 TRBV5-1 - TRBD1 CASSLDRGIGEAFF TGCGCCAGCAGCTTAGACAGGGGGATCGGTGAAGCTTTCTTT
TRBJ2-7 TRBV2 - - CASTVANLGEQYF TGTGCCAGCACCGTGGCAAACTTGGGCGAGCAGTACTTC
TRBJ2-7 TRBV5-1 many - CASSLALSYEQYF TGTGCCAGCAGTTTAGCCCTCTCCTACGAGCAGTACTTC
TRBJ1-1 TRBV7-9 - TRBD1 CASSWATLNRGSDTEAFF TGTGCCAGCAGCTGGGCGACTCTCAACAGGGGCTCAGACACTGAAGCTTTCTTT
TRBJ2-1 TRBV27 - TRBD2 CATTPGLAGLNEQFF TGTGCCACCACACCGGGACTAGCGGGATTGAATGAGCAGTTCTTC
TRBJ2-7 TRBV14 - TRBD1 CASSLRQGRVYEQYF TGTGCCAGCAGCCTGAGACAGGGTAGGGTCTACGAGCAGTACTTC
TRBJ1-2 TRBV18 - - CASSPTPANYGYTF TGTGCCAGCTCACCAACCCCAGCTAACTATGGCTACACCTTC
TRBJ2-3 TRBV24-1 few - CATARADRTDTQYF TGTGCCACCGCCAGGGCGGATCGCACAGATACGCAGTATTTT
TRBJ1-1 TRBV20-1 few TRBD1 CSAREEGANTEAFF TGCAGTGCTAGAGAGGAGGGGGCGAACACTGAAGCTTTCTTT
TRBJ2-2 TRBV11-2 few TRBD2 CASIFSAGVNTGELFF TGTGCCAGCATCTTCTCGGCGGGAGTAAACACCGGGGAGCTGTTTTTT